The entry below describes one TCR beta chain. The antigen this receptor binds is unknown. No base qualities exist here, and no much larger clone lies one base off it. The source of the sample is a study of PD-L1 blockade in urothelial cancer (dated by TCRdb to about 2017). In the study overall: All patients started therapy around 2014 and received atezolizumab 1,200 mg intravenously every 3 weeks. An ECOG performance status of 0 or 1 was recorded for the patients, and 0 to 3 prior chemotherapy regimens had been received by the patients. Blood samples gave a median of around 140,000 T cells and approximately 80,000 unique TCRs, with a median clonality of roughly 0.081. Pretreatment tumor samples, along with matched peripheral blood collected serially before and after atezolizumab treatment, underwent TCR sequencing. Approximately 29 patients had pretreatment blood TCR-seq, some 25 had at least one posttreatment blood collection, and some 25 had tumor TCR-seq. Blood samples were analyzed 3 weeks after the start of treatment (second dose) and 6 weeks after the start of treatment. In the same patients, pretreatment tumors underwent whole exome sequencing and RNA sequencing in addition to TCR sequencing. Roughly nine patients achieved durable clinical benefit and some 20 did not. The study was an exploratory multi-omic analysis of somatic, immune and clinical correlates of response to PD-L1 blockade with atezolizumab in urothelial cancer. Durable clinical benefit was defined as progression-free survival longer than 6 months, and TCR features were also tested against progression-free and overall survival. About nine tenths of the roughly 29 patients were identified as males with urothelial cancer of bladder origin, and a prior smoking history was reported by 18 of 29 patients.

A total of roughly 31 patients with locally advanced or metastatic urothelial carcinoma, treated at Memorial Sloan Kettering on a trial protocol, made up the cohort. Peripheral blood mononuclear cells were collected pretreatment and during treatment, with between 1 and 8 total time points obtained per patient. The Qiagen DNeasy Blood extraction kit was used to purify genomic DNA from total PBMCs and tumor samples. PBMCs were collected pretreatment and during treatment, and were isolated and stored as previously described. Each PCR received spiked-in synthetic TCR analog templates so that absolute template abundance could be estimated from read counts. The immunoSEQ assay was used to amplify TCRbeta CDR3 regions from genomic DNA with bias-controlled V and J gene primers. Rearranged TCRbeta segments were sequenced at approximately 20X coverage. As for how the authors treated the data: Clustering was used to correct sequencing errors, and CDR3s were annotated against IMGT so that V, D and J genes could be assigned. Only productive TCRbeta rearrangements were used in downstream analyses, excluding out-of-frame or stop-codon sequences. Clonality was calculated as one minus the Shannon entropy normalized by the log of the number of unique productive sequences. Clones differing between time points or between blood and tumor were identified using Fisher's exact test with Benjamini-Hochberg correction, with an adjusted p below 0.01 applied as the threshold. TCRdb retrieved this table from immuneACCESS and kept in-frame rearrangements only. Not all clones are present; in checked studies, unresolved V genes account for under half, and no reason is known for the remainder. That table is the source of V, J and clone size, and D and trimming were worked out from the DNA. The sample has 55,000 to 70,000 clones on record, almost 85% of them singletons. The ten largest account for roughly 4% of the sample.

Results the study describes overall, beyond this receptor: At 3 weeks after the start of treatment, tumor-associated TCR clones in peripheral blood had expanded more in patients with durable benefit (n ≈ 22, p = 0.022). Improved progression-free and overall survival was found to be associated with pretreatment peripheral blood TCR clonality below the median. Because the sample size was small (n ≈ 27) and many of the analyses were exploratory, the results are meant to be hypothesis-generating.

From a lookup of the germline V gene (reference sequence), CDR1 and CDR2 are MNHNY and SVGAGI. The junction carries 6 bases between V and J, which are trimmed by 2 bases and 2 bases respectively. The CDR3 holds 13 amino acids from the cysteine to the phenylalanine. Only CDR3 DNA remains: 39 bases, in frame from the first base. The TCR comes from a man between 65 and 85 years old with urothelial cancer. The rearrangement combines TRBV6-6 with TRBJ2-5, with an unclear D gene assignment. This material consisted of PBMCs, taken around atezolizumab (anti-PD-L1) treatment. This receptor carries the CDR3 CASSYNLQETQYF. The sequenced DNA is TGTGCCAGCAGTTACAACCTACAAGAGACCCAGTACTTC.